What follows are 27 T cell receptor beta chains derived from one specimen sequenced in a study of CD8+CD57+ T cells in acquired aplastic anemia. The patients chosen for sequencing had shown expansion of CD8+CD57+ cells (detected by flow cytometry). CDR3 and TCR beta VDJ profiling relied on a genomic DNA template. TCRdb fed the reads into MiXCR, producing one record per CDR3 protein. The table has 120,000 or so distinct CDR3 sequences, 40% seen once. Source material: sorted CD4+, CD8+, or CD8+CD57+ T cells (not recorded which) from PBMCs. These receptor sequences come from a human donor with aplastic anemia.

This chain links TRBV10-2 with TRBJ1-2; TRBD1 aligns across 7 bases. The germline CDR1 and CDR2 sequences are WSHSY and SAAADI. CDR3 size: 15 residues. V was pared by 3 bases and J by 6 bases, with 10 bases of the junction left unmatched. CDR3 region: CASSDGSGGSDGYTF. CDR3 nucleotide sequence: TGCGCCAGCAGTGATGGGTCAGGGGGATCGGATGGCTACACCTTC.

This clonotype was found many times. The chain uses TRBV20-1 and TRBJ2-3; the D is unclear. This CDR3 region has 15 residues. V was shortened by 5 bases and J by 0 bases, with 15 bases between the two germline ends. Germline loops: CDR1 DFQATT, CDR2 SNEGSKA (reference sequence). CDR3 in amino acids: CSAPPLLPSTDTQYF. Written as DNA, the CDR3 is TGCAGTGCTCCTCCCTTACTACCTAGCACAGATACGCAGTATTTT.

This clonotype was counted ten times or more. The chain uses TRBV4-1 and TRBJ1-4; D perhaps matches TRBD1 (5 bases). Germline V lookup: CDR1 MGHRA, CDR2 YSYEKL. The CDR3 totals 18 residues. Trimming cost V 0 bases and J 3 bases, with 17 bases left between them. The CDR3 nucleotides are TGCGCCAGCAGCCAAGAAAGCTCGTGGGACGAGGCTAATGAAAAACTGTTTTTT. Its translation: CASSQESSWDEANEKLFF.

V usage is TRBV18 and J usage is TRBJ2-5; D may be TRBD1 (6 bases). V lost 3 bases, J lost 4 bases, and 9 bases lay in between. Germline V gives CDR1 KGHSH, CDR2 LQKENI. CDR3 length equals 13 residues. CDR3 in amino acids: CASSPGHRETQYF. The DNA for the CDR3 is TGTGCCAGCTCACCGGGACACCGAGAGACCCAGTACTTC.

This clonotype showed up many times. This rearrangement joins TRBV6-2 or TRBV6-3 to TRBJ2-7, with 8 bases that match TRBD1. Germline CDR1 is MNHEY and CDR2 is SVGEGT. This CDR3 is 13 amino acids long. V lost 5 bases, J lost 4 bases, and 4 bases stayed unmatched. The CDR3, as DNA: TGTGCCAGCAGTCGACGGACAGGGTACGAGCAGTACTTC. Residues: CASSRRTGYEQYF.

This clonotype was detected many times. The rearrangement links TRBV24-1 to TRBJ1-5; D unresolved. There are 13 residues in the CDR3. The germline V gene encodes CDR1 KGHDR and CDR2 SFDVKD. V was shortened by 9 bases and J by 1 base, with 9 bases between the two germline ends. The CDR3 DNA follows: TGTGCCACCTCTTTAGGCAGCAATCAGCCCCAGCATTTT. Protein sequence: CATSLGSNQPQHF.

The gene calls are TRBV2 and TRBJ1-5, with a tentative D call TRBD1 (6 bases). Trimming removed 5 bases from V and 1 base from J, with 12 bases in between. Germline V CDR1 and CDR2: SNHLY, FYNNEI. The CDR3 sequence is 15 residues long. The DNA of the CDR3 is TGTGCCAGCAGTTTTAGGGGGTTAAGCAATCAGCCCCAGCATTTT. Amino acid sequence: CASSFRGLSNQPQHF. The variable domain in full, completed from reference TRBV2 and TRBJ1-5, reads EPEVTQTPSHQVTQMGQEVILRCVPISNHLYFYWYRQILGQKVEFLVSFYNNEISEKSEIFDDQFSVERPDGSNFTLKIRSTKLEDSAMYFCASSFRGLSNQPQHFGDGTRLSIL.

A word on this clonotype: This sequence may be a read error, since a much larger clone differs from it by one base. The J gene is TRBJ2-3, the V gene TRBV9, with D tentatively TRBD1 (6 bases). The CDR3 length is 13 residues. The V gene's germline CDR1 is SGDLS and CDR2 YYNGEE. With 0 bases removed from V and 5 bases from J, the gap between germline ends came to 7 bases. CDR3 DNA sequence: TGTGCCAGCAGCGTAGAAGGGGGAGATACGCAGTATTTT. Amino acid sequence: CASSVEGGDTQYF.

This clonotype was recorded once. The rearrangement joins TRBV10-3 to TRBJ2-7; no reliable D call. This CDR3 contains 11 residues. V was clipped by 2 bases and J by 4 bases, with 3 bases between them. The germline CDR1 and CDR2 sequences are ENHRY and SYGVKD. The CDR3 DNA sequence: TGTGCCATCAGTGAGGGGTACGAGCAGTACTTC. Protein product: CAISEGYEQYF.

This chain joins TRBV20-1 and TRBJ1-2; TRBD1 aligns across 9 bases. The CDR3 runs 13 residues. Germline CDR1 reads DFQATT; CDR2 reads SNEGSKA (reference sequence). The J segment lost 6 bases and the V segment lost 5 bases, leaving 7 bases of the junction unmatched. The CDR3 DNA sequence: TGCAGTGCTGACCCGGGACAGGGTGATGGCTACACCTTC. Translation gives CSADPGQGDGYTF.

The chain uses TRBV25-1 and TRBJ1-3; no definite D call. V shed 8 bases and J shed 8 bases, with 10 bases lying between them. This CDR3 spans 11 amino acids. CDR1 MGHDK and CDR2 SYGVNS come from the germline V gene. The CDR3 nucleotides read TGTGCCAGCGAAGTCACTGACACCATATATTTT. Translation gives CASEVTDTIYF.

In this sample, this clonotype turned up many times. The chain joins TRBV9 to TRBJ1-2, with D tentatively TRBD1 (5 bases). V was pared by 4 bases and J by 5 bases, with 12 bases between. This CDR3 has 13 amino acids. Looked up from germline, CDR1 is SGDLS and CDR2 is YYNGEE. The CDR3 region is CASSPQGSYGYTF. Here the CDR3 DNA reads TGTGCCAGCAGCCCCCAGGGCTCGTATGGCTACACCTTC.

By its share, this clonotype is medium-sized. The chain employs TRBV10-3 and TRBJ1-6; 8 bases map to TRBD1. Germline trimming cut 6 bases from V and 5 bases from J; bases unmatched to any gene: 6. The CDR3 covers 15 residues. The germline V gene encodes CDR1 ENHRY and CDR2 SYGVKD. The CDR3 is CAIRTSGQDNSPLHF. The CDR3 region has the DNA TGTGCCATCAGGACCTCGGGACAGGATAATTCACCCCTCCACTTT.

This clonotype was seen only a few times. The chain carries TRBV11-2 and TRBJ1-2; 9 nucleotides agree with TRBD1. The V gene end was trimmed by 6 bases and the J gene end by 4 bases; junction bases not matched to a gene: 12. This CDR3 region has 16 residues. Per germline, CDR1 SGHAT and CDR2 FQNNGV. CDR3 in DNA: TGTGCCAGCAGTTCTCCTACGGGACAGGGAGGCTATGGCTACACCTTC. The encoded protein is CASSSPTGQGGYGYTF.

This sequence joins TRBV25-1 and TRBJ1-3; 8 bases are shared with TRBD1. Germline CDR1 and CDR2: MGHDK and SYGVNS. The CDR3 contains 16 residues. V gave up 4 bases and J gave up 8 bases; unmatched junction bases: 13. CDR3: CASSVTTGEMGDTIYF. The CDR3 DNA reads as TGTGCCAGCAGTGTAACGACAGGGGAGATGGGGGACACCATATATTTT. The variable domain in full, with the rest retrieved from reference TRBV25-1 and TRBJ1-3, is EADIYQTPRYLVIGTGKKITLECSQTMGHDKMYWYQQDPGMELHLIHYSYGVNSTEKGDLSSESTVSRIRTEHFPLTLESARPSHTSQYLCASSVTTGEMGDTIYFGEGSWLTVV.

This clonotype showed up many times. V usage is TRBV25-1 and J usage is TRBJ1-1; weak D call: TRBD1 (5 bases). Germline lookup yields CDR1 MGHDK and CDR2 SYGVNS. The CDR3 is 13 amino acids. The V end lost 4 bases, the J end lost 11 bases, and 17 bases lay between the germline ends. DNA for the CDR3: TGTGCCAGCAGTGGTTGGGGGTCGGGTGAGGCTTTCTTT. As protein: CASSGWGSGEAFF.

This clonotype was counted ten times or more. V gene TRBV7-8 combines with J gene TRBJ2-3; D remains unclear. The ends were cut back, 0 bases at V and 3 bases at J, with 10 bases in the middle. This CDR3 contains 15 residues. The germline V gene has CDR1 SGHVS and CDR2 FQNEAQ. CDR3 nucleotide sequence: TGTGCCAGCAGCTTAGCTGAAATGACTACAGATACGCAGTATTTT. As protein: CASSLAEMTTDTQYF.

This sequence joins TRBV20-1 and TRBJ2-5; 10 bases are a match to TRBD1. The CDR3 length is 13 residues. V trimming: 1 base; J trimming: 6 bases; junction bases outside the gene matches: 2. The germline CDR1 and CDR2 sequences are DFQATT and SNEGSKA (reference sequence). DNA of the CDR3: TGCAGTGCTAGAGGACAGGGGGCAAAGACCCAGTACTTC. Its translation: CSARGQGAKTQYF.

The chain carries TRBV4-2 and TRBJ2-3, with 8 bases that match TRBD2. Per the germline V gene, CDR1 is LGHNA and CDR2 is YNFKEQ. The V gene end was trimmed by 0 bases and the J gene end by 3 bases; junction bases not matched to a gene: 8. There are 17 residues in the CDR3. This CDR3 reads CASSQEGSTGGTDTQYF. Here the CDR3 DNA reads TGTGCCAGCAGCCAAGAAGGCTCTACGGGGGGGACAGATACGCAGTATTTT.

This clonotype was detected ten times or more. The J gene is TRBJ1-6, the V gene TRBV6-1; D not certain. The CDR3 is made up of 13 amino acids. Per the germline V gene, CDR1 is MNHNS and CDR2 is SASEGT. Trimming left V 7 bases short and J 7 bases short, with 11 bases between. The CDR3 protein is CASTRASNSPLHF. DNA for the CDR3: TGTGCCAGCACGCGGGCGAGCAATTCACCCCTCCACTTT.

This clonotype showed up many times. The CDR3 here is CASSEYAGGTGELFF. DNA of the CDR3: TGTGCCAGCAGCGAGTATGCGGGGGGAACCGGGGAGCTGTTTTTT. This chain uses TRBV7-6 with TRBJ2-2; 8 nucleotides match TRBD2. The germline V gene has CDR1 SGHVS and CDR2 FNYEAQ. The CDR3 contains 15 residues. V dropped 5 bases and J dropped 5; count of bases not matched to a gene: 7.

This chain uses TRBV29-1 with TRBJ2-1, with 9 bases fitting TRBD2. There are 14 residues in the CDR3. The germline gives CDR1 SQVTM, CDR2 ANQGSEA. V trimming: 3 bases; J trimming: 7 bases; junction bases outside the gene matches: 7. The CDR3 region has the DNA TGCAGCGTTGAGGGGCTAGCGGGGATTAATGAGCAGTTCTTC. Amino acid sequence: CSVEGLAGINEQFF.

The chain links TRBV20-1 to TRBJ1-2, with TRBD1 as a possible D gene (6 bases). The germline V gene encodes CDR1 DFQATT and CDR2 SNEGSKA (reference sequence). The ends were cut back, 5 bases at V and 7 bases at J, with 17 bases in the middle. The CDR3 length is 13 residues. This CDR3 is CSASQGWEAGYTF. For the CDR3, the DNA is TGCAGTGCTTCCCAGGGGTGGGAGGCTGGCTACACCTTC.

This clonotype was seen only a few times. This chain uses TRBV27 with TRBJ2-3; no reliable D call. Germline CDR1 and CDR2: MNHEY and SMNVEV (reference sequence). Trimming stripped 6 bases from V and 4 bases from J, with 11 bases between. The CDR3 sequence is 13 residues long. This CDR3 reads CASRLLGSDTQYF. The CDR3 DNA follows: TGTGCCAGCAGATTACTCGGCTCAGATACGCAGTATTTT.

This clonotype was observed a few times. V and J are TRBV29-1 and TRBJ1-2, with 7 bases that match TRBD1. CDR3 length equals 13 residues. With 4 bases clipped from V and 2 bases from J, the junction kept 4 bases outside the gene matches. The V gene's germline CDR1 is SQVTM and CDR2 ANQGSEA. The CDR3 coding sequence is TGCAGCGTTGGGGGACAGTCGAACTATGGCTACACCTTC. It translates to CSVGGQSNYGYTF.

A note on this clonotype: Possible read error: a much larger clone is one base away. The conserved phenylalanine or tryptophan is not found at the CDR3 terminus, so this likely reflects a read error. The chain couples TRBV5-4 to TRBJ1-1, with D maybe TRBD1 (6 bases). Between the trimmed V and J ends, which lost 4 bases and 7 bases, there was a span of 17 bases. Germline CDR1 is SGHNT and CDR2 is YYREEE (reference sequence). CDR3 size: 14 residues. The CDR3 coding sequence is TGTGCCAGCAGCACCGAGGTGGGGGGCGGTGAAGCTTTCTCT. This codes for CASSTEVGGGEAFS.

This clonotype came up many times. The chain links TRBV6-1 to TRBJ1-1; D uncertain. Per the germline V gene, CDR1 is MNHNS and CDR2 is SASEGT. Trimming pared 2 bases from V and 1 base from J, leaving 5 bases between. This CDR3 has 13 amino acids. The CDR3 is CASSESPNTEAFF. The CDR3 DNA sequence: TGTGCCAGCAGTGAATCCCCGAACACTGAAGCTTTCTTT.